What follows are 14 T cell receptor beta chains derived from one specimen sequenced in a study of PD-L1 blockade in urothelial cancer. Profiled with immunoSEQ multiplex PCR; TCRdb holds only in-frame clones, not every one. Here the sample spans tens of thousands of clones, 86% being singletons. The sequences come from PBMCs, collected around atezolizumab (anti-PD-L1) treatment. The receptors stem from a man aged 60 to 75 with urothelial cancer.

The chain carries TRBV5-1 and TRBJ1-1, with D hard to call. V was shortened by 0 bases and J by 0 bases, with 6 bases between the two germline ends. The germline V gene encodes CDR1 SGHRS and CDR2 YFSETQ. The CDR3 runs to 14 residues. CDR3 loop: CASSLDSMNTEAFF. The CDR3 DNA reads TGCGCCAGCAGCTTGGACAGCATGAACACTGAAGCTTTCTTT.

This clone has only a few counts. The chain employs TRBV6-5 and TRBJ1-1, with 7 bases matching TRBD1. Germline V gives CDR1 MNHEY, CDR2 SVGAGI. The ends lost 2 bases at V and 4 bases at J; junction bases unmatched: 7. There are 15 residues in the CDR3. The CDR3 region has the DNA TGTGCCAGCAGTTACAGCGAAAGACAGGGCACTGAAGCTTTCTTT. Residues: CASSYSERQGTEAFF.

The chain recombines TRBV28 with TRBJ2-7, with 8 bases that match TRBD1. The germline gives CDR1 MDHEN, CDR2 SYDVKM. The CDR3 sequence is 15 residues long. V lost 6 bases and J lost 7; bases outside the gene matches: 14. This CDR3 is CASSTTGTGRGEQYF. DNA of the CDR3: TGTGCCAGCAGCACCACCGGGACAGGAAGAGGAGAGCAGTACTTC.

V is TRBV10-3 and J is TRBJ1-3; no definite D call. V lost 2 bases and J lost 0, with 8 bases in between. Looked up from germline, CDR1 is ENHRY and CDR2 is SYGVKD. This CDR3 has 15 residues. This chain's CDR3 is CAISEIIPSGNTIYF. CDR3 coding DNA: TGTGCCATCAGTGAGATCATTCCCTCTGGAAACACCATATATTTT.

This chain uses TRBV6-5 with TRBJ2-5; D perhaps matches TRBD1 (6 bases). The germline gives CDR1 MNHEY, CDR2 SVGAGI. CDR3 size: 15 residues. Deletions cut 6 bases from V and 5 bases from J, with 19 bases between. Here the CDR3 reads CASSEMGAAGETQYF. The CDR3 bases are TGTGCCAGCAGCGAAATGGGGGCTGCCGGCGAGACCCAGTACTTC.

The CDR3 sequence: CATELAGVGNEQFF. The DNA for the CDR3 is TGTGCCACCGAGCTAGCGGGAGTAGGAAATGAGCAGTTCTTC. This chain uses TRBV19 with TRBJ2-1, with 10 nucleotides matching TRBD2. There are 14 residues in the CDR3. Trimming took 10 bases from V and 7 from J; bases not matched to a gene: 10. In germline, CDR1 is LNHDA, CDR2 SQIVND (reference sequence).

This clone appeared once. The chain combines TRBV5-4 with TRBJ2-5, with D possibly matching TRBD1 (6 bases). The CDR3 totals 14 residues. V was trimmed by 4 bases and J by 2 bases, leaving 12 bases between them. Germline CDR1 and CDR2: SGHNT and YYREEE (reference sequence). In DNA form, the CDR3 reads TGTGCCAGCAGCCCCGGACAGATACAAGAGACCCAGTACTTC. Encoded protein: CASSPGQIQETQYF.

In DNA, the CDR3 is TGTGCCAGCAGTGAATTGCCAGGGGAAAAACTGTTTTTT. It encodes CASSELPGEKLFF. This chain connects TRBV2 to TRBJ1-4, with D possibly being TRBD1 (5 bases). V dropped 2 bases and J dropped 8 bases, with 9 bases sitting between them. Germline V gene sequence: CDR1 SNHLY, CDR2 FYNNEI. There are 13 residues in the CDR3.

The rearrangement links TRBV28 to TRBJ2-5; 13 bases map to TRBD2. The length of the CDR3 is 15 residues. Per the germline V gene, CDR1 is MDHEN and CDR2 is SYDVKM. V was clipped by 6 bases and J by 6 bases; unmatched bases: 7. CDR3: CASRGGLAGSQTQYF. The CDR3 coding sequence is TGTGCCAGCAGGGGGGGACTAGCGGGAAGTCAGACCCAGTACTTC.

The chain recombines TRBV28 with TRBJ1-2; D remains unclear. Per germline, CDR1 MDHEN and CDR2 SYDVKM. The CDR3 consists of 11 residues. Trimming took off 6 bases at V and 3 bases at J, with 5 bases between the two ends. CDR3 DNA: TGTGCCAGCAGGCCAGACTATGGCTACACCTTC. It is translated as CASRPDYGYTF.

V is TRBV7-2 and J is TRBJ2-1, with D maybe TRBD2 (5 bases). Germline assignment: CDR1 SGHTA and CDR2 FQGNSA. CDR3 length equals 15 residues. Trimming pared 1 base from V and 3 bases from J, leaving 10 bases between. Written as DNA, the CDR3 is TGTGCCAGCAGCTTAGTCCCTAGCATCTACAATGAGCAGTTCTTC. Translated: CASSLVPSIYNEQFF. Filled out from reference TRBV7-2 and TRBJ2-1, the complete variable domain reads GAGVSQSPSNKVTEKGKDVELRCDPISGHTALYWYRQSLGQGLEFLIYFQGNSAPDKSGLPSDRFSAERTGGSVSTLTIQRTQQEDSAVYLCASSLVPSIYNEQFFGPGTRLTVL.

The chain uses TRBV7-9 and TRBJ2-1, with a tentative D call TRBD1 (5 bases). Trimming took off 8 bases at V and 9 bases at J, with 14 bases between the two ends. Germline V gene lookup returns CDR1 SEHNR and CDR2 FQNEAQ (reference sequence). This CDR3 is 12 amino acids long. For the CDR3, the DNA is TGTGCCAGCGGACATGAGGTACGTGAGCAGTTCTTC. It yields the protein CASGHEVREQFF.

The chain couples TRBV4-2 to TRBJ2-3; D is possibly TRBD2 (6 bases). Germline lookup yields CDR1 LGHNA and CDR2 YNFKEQ. This CDR3 contains 13 residues. The V end lost 3 bases, the J end lost 3 bases, and 7 bases lay between the germline ends. The CDR3 sequence is CASSQGRTDTQYF. The CDR3 DNA reads TGTGCCAGCAGCCAGGGGAGGACAGATACGCAGTATTTT.

Of note for this clone: One junction end does not reproduce the germline sequence, and a read error may be involved. The genes are TRBV2 and TRBJ1-2, with D tentatively TRBD1 (6 bases). The CDR3 length is 14 residues. From germline, CDR1 is SNHLY and CDR2 FYNNEI. CDR3 residues: CVSSGEGQSYGYTF. CDR3 nucleotides: TGTGTCAGCAGTGGAGAGGGACAATCCTATGGCTACACCTTC.